This paragraph reports one TCR beta chain. Sequencing used immunoSEQ multiplex PCR; TCRdb keeps in-frame clones, though not all of them. The sample gives about 2 million clones, just under 95% of which show up once; roughly 1% is in the top ten. The sample is drawn from a study of shared clonotypes between healthy human individuals. V was trimmed by 0 bases and J by 5 bases, leaving 5 bases between them. This CDR3 has 13 amino acids. Germline V lookup: CDR1 SGHNT, CDR2 YYREEE (reference sequence). Naive CD8 cells comprised CD45RO-negative, CCR7-positively selected cells, excluding terminally differentiated effector memory CD45RA+ cells. Caucasian adults residing in Nashville, Tennessee made up all the donors.

The sample taken for sequencing was naive CD8+ T cells sorted from blood. The receptor comes from a man aged 18 to 30 in good health. This chain links TRBV5-4 with TRBJ1-4; no definite D call. Here the CDR3 DNA reads TGTGCCAGCAGCTTGGCGGCGAATGAAAAACTGTTTTTT. It codes for CASSLAANEKLFF.